This TCR beta chain originates from a study of early T cells in non-severe SARS-CoV-2 infection. Individually, cDNA molecules had unique molecular identifiers attached to them. TCRdb reanalysed the 5' RACE reads using MiXCR and keeps one entry per CDR3 protein. Among 75,000 to 95,000 distinct CDR3 sequences listed, over 15% were seen once. The CDR3 has 13 residues. From germline, CDR1 is SNHLY and CDR2 FYNNEI. Trimming stripped 8 bases from V and 4 bases from J, with 14 bases between. This clonotype came up once. J is TRBJ2-5 and V is TRBV2; D might be TRBD1 or TRBD2, each matching 5 bases. The sequence was collected from an adult who was a healthcare worker with PCR-confirmed SARS-CoV-2 infection or an uninfected control (not recorded which). The material was whole blood, obtained at baseline. Here the CDR3 reads CASAGRGRETQYF. The CDR3 region has the DNA TGTGCCAGCGCCGGCCGGGGCCGAGAGACCCAGTACTTC.